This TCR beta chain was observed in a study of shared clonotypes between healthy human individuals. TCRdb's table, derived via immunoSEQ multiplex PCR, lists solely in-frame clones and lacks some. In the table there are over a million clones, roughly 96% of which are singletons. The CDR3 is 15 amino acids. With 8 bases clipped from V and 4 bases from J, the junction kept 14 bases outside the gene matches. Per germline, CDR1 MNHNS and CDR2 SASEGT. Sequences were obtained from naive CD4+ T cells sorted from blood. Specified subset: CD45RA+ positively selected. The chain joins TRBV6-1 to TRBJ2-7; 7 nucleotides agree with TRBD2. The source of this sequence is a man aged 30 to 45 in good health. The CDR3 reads CASSSEGLKSYEQYF. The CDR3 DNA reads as TGTGCCAGCTCTTCGGAGGGACTAAAATCGTACGAGCAGTACTTC.